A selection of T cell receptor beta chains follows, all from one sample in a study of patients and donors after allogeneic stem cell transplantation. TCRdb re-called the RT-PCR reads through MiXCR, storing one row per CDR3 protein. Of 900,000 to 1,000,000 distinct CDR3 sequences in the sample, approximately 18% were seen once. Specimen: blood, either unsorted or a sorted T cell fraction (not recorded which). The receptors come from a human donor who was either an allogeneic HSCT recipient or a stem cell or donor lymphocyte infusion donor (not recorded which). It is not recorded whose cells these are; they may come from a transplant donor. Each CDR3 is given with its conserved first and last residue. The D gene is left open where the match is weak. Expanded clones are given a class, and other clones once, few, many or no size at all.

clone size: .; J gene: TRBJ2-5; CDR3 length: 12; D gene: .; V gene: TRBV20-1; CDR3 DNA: TGCAGTGCTACCCCTAACGAAGAGACCCAGTACTTC; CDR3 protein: CSATPNEETQYF
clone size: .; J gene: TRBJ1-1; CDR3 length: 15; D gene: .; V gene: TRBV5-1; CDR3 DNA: TGCGCCAGCAGCTTGGCGGCGGACAGGAACACTGAAGCTTTCTTT; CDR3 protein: CASSLAADRNTEAFF
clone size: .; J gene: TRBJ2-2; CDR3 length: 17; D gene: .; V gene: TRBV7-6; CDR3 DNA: TGTGCCAGCAGCTCAGCCCGGGCGGGGAAGGTCGCCGGGGAGCTGTTTTTT; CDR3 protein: CASSSARAGKVAGELFF
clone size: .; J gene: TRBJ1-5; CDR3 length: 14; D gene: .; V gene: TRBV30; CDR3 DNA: TGTGCCTCAAACGGGGGGTGGGGCAATCAGCCCCAGCATTTT; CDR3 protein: CASNGGWGNQPQHF
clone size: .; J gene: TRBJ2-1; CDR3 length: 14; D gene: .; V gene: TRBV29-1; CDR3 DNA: TGCAGCGTTGAAGGTCTCGAGGGCCACAATGAGCAGTTCTTC; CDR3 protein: CSVEGLEGHNEQFF
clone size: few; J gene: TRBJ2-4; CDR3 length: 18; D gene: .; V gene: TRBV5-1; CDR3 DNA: TGCGCCAGCAGCCCGGGGATGGAGGGACTTCTAGCCAAAAACATTCAGTACTTC; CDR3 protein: CASSPGMEGLLAKNIQYF
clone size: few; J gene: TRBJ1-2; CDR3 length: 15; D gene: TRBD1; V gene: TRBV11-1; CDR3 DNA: TGTGCCAGCAGCATCGCCGGACAGGGGAACTCTGGCTACACCTTC; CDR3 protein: CASSIAGQGNSGYTF
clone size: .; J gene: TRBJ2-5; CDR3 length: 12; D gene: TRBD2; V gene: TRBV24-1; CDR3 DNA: TGTGCCACCGAAGCGGGAGGAGAGACCCAGTACTTC; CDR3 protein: CATEAGGETQYF
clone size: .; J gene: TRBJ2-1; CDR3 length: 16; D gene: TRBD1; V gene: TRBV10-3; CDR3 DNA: TGTGCCATCAGCAGATTCCGGGACAGCTCCTACAATGAGCAGTTCTTC; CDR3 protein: CAISRFRDSSYNEQFF
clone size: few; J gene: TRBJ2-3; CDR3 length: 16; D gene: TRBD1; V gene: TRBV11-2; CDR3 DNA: TGTGCCAGCAGCTTAGATCGGGACAGTAGCACAGATACGCAGTATTTT; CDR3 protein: CASSLDRDSSTDTQYF
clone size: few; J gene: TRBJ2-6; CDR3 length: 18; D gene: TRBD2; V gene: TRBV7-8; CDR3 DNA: TGTGCCAGCAGCTTAGAAGCGGGGGGAAGCTCTGGGGCCAACGTCCTGACTTTC; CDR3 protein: CASSLEAGGSSGANVLTF
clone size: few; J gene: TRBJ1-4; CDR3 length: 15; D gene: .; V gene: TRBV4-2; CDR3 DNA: TGTGCCAGCAGCCAAGAGGGGGGGCTAATTGAAAAACTGTTTTTT; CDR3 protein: CASSQEGGLIEKLFF